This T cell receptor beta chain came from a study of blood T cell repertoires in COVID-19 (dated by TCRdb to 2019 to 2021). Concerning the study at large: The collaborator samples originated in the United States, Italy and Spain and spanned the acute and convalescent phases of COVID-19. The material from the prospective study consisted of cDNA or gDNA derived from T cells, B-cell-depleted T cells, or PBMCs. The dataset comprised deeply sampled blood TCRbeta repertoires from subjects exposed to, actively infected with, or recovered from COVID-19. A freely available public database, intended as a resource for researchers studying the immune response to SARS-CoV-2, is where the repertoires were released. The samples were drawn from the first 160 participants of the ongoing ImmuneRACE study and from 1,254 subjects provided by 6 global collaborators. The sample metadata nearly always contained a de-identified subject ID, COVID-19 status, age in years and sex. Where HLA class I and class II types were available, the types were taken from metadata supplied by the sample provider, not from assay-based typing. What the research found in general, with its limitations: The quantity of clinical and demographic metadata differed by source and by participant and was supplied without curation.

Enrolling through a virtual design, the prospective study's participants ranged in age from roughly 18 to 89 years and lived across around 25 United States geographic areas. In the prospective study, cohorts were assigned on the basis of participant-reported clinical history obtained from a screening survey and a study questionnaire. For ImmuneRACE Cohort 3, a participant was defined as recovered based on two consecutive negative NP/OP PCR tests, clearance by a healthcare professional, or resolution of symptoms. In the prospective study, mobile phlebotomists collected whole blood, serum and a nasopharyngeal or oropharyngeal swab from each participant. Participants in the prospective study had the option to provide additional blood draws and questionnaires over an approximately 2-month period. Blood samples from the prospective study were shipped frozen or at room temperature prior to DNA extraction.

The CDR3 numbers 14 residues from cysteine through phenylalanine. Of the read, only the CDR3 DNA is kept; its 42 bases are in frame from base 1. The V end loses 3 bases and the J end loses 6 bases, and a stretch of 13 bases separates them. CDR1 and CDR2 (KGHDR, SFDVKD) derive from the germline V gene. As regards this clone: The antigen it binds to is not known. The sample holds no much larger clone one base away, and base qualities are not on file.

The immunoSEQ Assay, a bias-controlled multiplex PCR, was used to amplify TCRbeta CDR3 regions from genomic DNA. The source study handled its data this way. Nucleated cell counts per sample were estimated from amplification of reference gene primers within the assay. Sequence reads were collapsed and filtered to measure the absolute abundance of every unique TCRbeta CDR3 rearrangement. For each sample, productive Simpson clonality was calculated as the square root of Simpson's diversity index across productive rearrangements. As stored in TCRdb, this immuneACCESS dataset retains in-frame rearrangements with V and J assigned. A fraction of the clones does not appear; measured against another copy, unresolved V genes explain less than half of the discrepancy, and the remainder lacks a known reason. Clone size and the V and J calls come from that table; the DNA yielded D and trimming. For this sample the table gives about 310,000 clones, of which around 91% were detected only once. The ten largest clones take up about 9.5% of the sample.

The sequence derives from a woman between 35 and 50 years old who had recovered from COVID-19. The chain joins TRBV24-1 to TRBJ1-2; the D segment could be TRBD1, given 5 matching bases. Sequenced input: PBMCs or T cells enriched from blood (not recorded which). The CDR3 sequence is CATSDTATVHGYTF. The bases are TGTGCCACCAGTGATACGGCGACAGTCCATGGCTACACCTTC.